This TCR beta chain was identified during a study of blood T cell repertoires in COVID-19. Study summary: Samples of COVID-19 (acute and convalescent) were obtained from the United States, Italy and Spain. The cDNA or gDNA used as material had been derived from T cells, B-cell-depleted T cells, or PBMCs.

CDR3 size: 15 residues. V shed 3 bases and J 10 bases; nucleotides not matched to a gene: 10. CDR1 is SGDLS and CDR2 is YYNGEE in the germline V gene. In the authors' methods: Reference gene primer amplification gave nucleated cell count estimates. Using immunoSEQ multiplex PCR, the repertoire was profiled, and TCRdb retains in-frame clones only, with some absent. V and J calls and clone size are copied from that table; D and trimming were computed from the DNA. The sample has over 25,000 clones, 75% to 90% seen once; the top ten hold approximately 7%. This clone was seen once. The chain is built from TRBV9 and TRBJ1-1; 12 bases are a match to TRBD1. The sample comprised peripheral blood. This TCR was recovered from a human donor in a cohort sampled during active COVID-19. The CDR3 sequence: CASSGEGQGARGAFF. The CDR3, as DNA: TGTGCCAGCAGCGGGGAGGGACAGGGGGCGCGGGGAGCTTTCTTT.